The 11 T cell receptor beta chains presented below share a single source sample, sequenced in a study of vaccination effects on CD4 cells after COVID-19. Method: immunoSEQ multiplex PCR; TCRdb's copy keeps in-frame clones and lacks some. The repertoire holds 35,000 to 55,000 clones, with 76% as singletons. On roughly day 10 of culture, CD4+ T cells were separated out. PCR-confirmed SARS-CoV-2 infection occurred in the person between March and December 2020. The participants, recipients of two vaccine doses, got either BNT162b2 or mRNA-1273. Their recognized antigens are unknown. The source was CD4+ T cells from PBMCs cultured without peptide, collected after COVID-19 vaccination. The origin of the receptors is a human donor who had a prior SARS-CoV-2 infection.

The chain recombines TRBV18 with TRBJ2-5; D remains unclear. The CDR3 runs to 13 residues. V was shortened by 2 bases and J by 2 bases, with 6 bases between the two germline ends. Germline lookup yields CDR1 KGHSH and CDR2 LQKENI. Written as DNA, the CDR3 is TGTGCCAGCTCACCATCCATTCAAGAGACCCAGTACTTC. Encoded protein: CASSPSIQETQYF.

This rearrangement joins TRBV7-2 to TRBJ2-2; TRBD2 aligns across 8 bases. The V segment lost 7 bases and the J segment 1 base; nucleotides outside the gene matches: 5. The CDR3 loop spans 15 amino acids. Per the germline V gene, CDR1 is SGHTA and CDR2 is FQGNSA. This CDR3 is CASTWTSWNTGELFF. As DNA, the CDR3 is TGTGCCAGCACTTGGACTAGCTGGAACACCGGGGAGCTGTTTTTT.

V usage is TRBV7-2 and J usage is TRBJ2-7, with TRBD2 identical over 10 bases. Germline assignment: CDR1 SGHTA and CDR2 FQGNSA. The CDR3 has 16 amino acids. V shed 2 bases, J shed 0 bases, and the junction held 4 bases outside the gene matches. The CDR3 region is CASSLLGLASSYEQYF. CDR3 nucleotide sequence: TGTGCCAGCAGCTTACTGGGACTAGCGTCCTCCTACGAGCAGTACTTC. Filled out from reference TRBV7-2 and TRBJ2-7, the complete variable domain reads GAGVSQSPSNKVTEKGKDVELRCDPISGHTALYWYRQSLGQGLEFLIYFQGNSAPDKSGLPSDRFSAERTGGSVSTLTIQRTQQEDSAVYLCASSLLGLASSYEQYFGPGTRLTVT.

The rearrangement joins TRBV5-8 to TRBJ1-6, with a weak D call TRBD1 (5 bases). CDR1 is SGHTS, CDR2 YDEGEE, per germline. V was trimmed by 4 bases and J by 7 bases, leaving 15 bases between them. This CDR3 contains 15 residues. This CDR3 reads CASSRGTRLNSPLHF. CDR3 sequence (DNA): TGTGCCAGCAGCCGGGGCACACGGCTAAATTCACCCCTCCACTTT.

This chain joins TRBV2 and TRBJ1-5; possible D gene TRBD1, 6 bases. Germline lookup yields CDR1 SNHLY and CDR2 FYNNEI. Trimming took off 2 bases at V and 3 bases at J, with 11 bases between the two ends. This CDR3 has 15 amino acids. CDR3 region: CASSELGGANQPQHF. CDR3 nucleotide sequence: TGTGCCAGCAGTGAACTGGGGGGCGCCAATCAGCCCCAGCATTTT.

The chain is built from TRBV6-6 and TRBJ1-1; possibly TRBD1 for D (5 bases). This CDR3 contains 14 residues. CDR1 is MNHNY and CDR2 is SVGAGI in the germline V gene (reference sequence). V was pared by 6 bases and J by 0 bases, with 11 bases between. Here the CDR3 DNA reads TGTGCCAGCAGAATACAGGAGATGAACACTGAAGCTTTCTTT. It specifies CASRIQEMNTEAFF.

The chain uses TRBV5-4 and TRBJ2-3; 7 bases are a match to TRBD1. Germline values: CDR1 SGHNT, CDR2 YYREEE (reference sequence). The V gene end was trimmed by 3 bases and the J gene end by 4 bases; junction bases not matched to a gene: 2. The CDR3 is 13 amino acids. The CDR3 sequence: CASSSQGADTQYF. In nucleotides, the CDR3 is TGTGCCAGCAGCTCCCAGGGGGCAGATACGCAGTATTTT.

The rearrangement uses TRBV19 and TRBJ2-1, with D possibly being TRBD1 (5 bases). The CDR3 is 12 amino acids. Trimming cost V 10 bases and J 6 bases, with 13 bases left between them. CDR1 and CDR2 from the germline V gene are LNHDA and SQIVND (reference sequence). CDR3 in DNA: TGTGCCAATAGGGGTGTTTGCAATGAGCAGTTCTTC. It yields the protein CANRGVCNEQFF.

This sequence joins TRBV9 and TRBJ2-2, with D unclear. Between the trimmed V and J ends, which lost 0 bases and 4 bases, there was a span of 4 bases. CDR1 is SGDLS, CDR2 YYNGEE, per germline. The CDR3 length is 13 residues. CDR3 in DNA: TGTGCCAGCAGCGTAGGAGGCACCGGGGAGCTGTTTTTT. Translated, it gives CASSVGGTGELFF.

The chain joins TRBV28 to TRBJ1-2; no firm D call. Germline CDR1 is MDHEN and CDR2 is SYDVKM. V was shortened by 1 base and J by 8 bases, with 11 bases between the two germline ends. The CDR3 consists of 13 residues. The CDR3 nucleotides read TGTGCCAGCAGTTTATCGGGTAACAAAGGCTACACCTTC. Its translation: CASSLSGNKGYTF.

Here the CDR3 DNA reads TGTGCCAGCAGCTTAGTGCCAGCCTACGAGCAGTACTTC. Encoded protein: CASSLVPAYEQYF. This chain uses TRBV7-9 with TRBJ2-7, with D uncertain. Trimming left V 1 base short and J 2 bases short, with 6 bases between. Germline loops: CDR1 SEHNR, CDR2 FQNEAQ (reference sequence). The CDR3 extends over 13 amino acids.